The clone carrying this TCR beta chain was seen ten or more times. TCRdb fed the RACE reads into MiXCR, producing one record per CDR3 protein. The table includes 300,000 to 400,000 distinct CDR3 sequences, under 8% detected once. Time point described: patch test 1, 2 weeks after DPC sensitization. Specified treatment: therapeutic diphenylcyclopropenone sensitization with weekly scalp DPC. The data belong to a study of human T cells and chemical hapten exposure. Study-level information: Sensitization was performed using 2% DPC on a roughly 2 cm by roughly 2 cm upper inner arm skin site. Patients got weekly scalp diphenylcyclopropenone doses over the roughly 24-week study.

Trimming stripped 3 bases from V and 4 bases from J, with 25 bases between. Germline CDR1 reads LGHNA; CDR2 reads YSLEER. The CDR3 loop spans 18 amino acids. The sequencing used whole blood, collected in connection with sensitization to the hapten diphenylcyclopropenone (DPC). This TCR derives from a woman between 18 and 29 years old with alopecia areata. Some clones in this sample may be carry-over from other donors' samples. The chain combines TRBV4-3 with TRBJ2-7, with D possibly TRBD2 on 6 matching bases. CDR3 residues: CASSHLLAQGGGVYEQYF. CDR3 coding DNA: TGCGCCAGCAGCCATCTCCTAGCGCAGGGCGGTGGAGTTTACGAGCAGTACTTC.